This TCR beta chain emerged from a study of molecular identifiers for immune sequencing clone quantification. Notes on the study in general: Sizes of highly expanded clones could be underestimated through identical TCRs sharing a barcode. Researchers reportedly could pick up spiked Jurkat TCR RNA from one cell mixed into one million naive cells.

The sample holds many counts of this clonotype. Its antigen is not known. TCRdb analysed the PCR reads with MiXCR anew, one entry per CDR3 protein. In the table there are just under 650,000 distinct CDR3 sequences, around 20% of which are singletons. The V gene's germline CDR1 is SGHTA and CDR2 FQGNSA. V lost 5 bases, J lost 2 bases, and 4 bases stayed unmatched. The CDR3 consists of 15 residues. The sorting of naive CD8 T cells used the CD8+CD4-CCR7+CD45RA+ phenotype. The rearrangement joins TRBV7-2 to TRBJ2-3, with 10 bases lining up with TRBD2. Sequenced: naive CD8+ T cells from blood, with Jurkat cell RNA spiked in. Documented subset: FACS-sorted CD8+CD4-CCR7+CD45RA+ naive T cells. The clonotype was recovered from a human donor in good health. Some libraries in this study had Jurkat cell RNA spiked in. The CDR3 nucleotides are TGTGCCAGCAGCGCCGGACTAGCGGTCACAGATACGCAGTATTTT. The encoded protein is CASSAGLAVTDTQYF.